This TCR beta chain was documented in a study of cytomegalovirus exposure and HLA in healthy donors. Study-level points and caveats: CMV serostatus stood as the only immune exposure information on hand.

For this clone: The antigen is unknown.

Unrecorded immune exposures were likely, despite nominal health at sampling. Germline V gene lookup returns CDR1 GTSNPN and CDR2 SVGIG (reference sequence). CDR3 size: 14 residues. V was shortened by 2 bases and J by 6 bases, with 16 bases between the two germline ends. The PCR used 60 Vbeta and 13 Jbeta primers. Libraries were prepared by immunoSEQ multiplex PCR; TCRdb keeps only in-frame clonotypes and omits some of them. The sample holds around 120,000 clones, about 84% seen once. The sequence came from a boy between 5 and 17 years old in good health and CMV-seronegative. Sequencing was carried out using PBMCs. The V call is TRBV30, the J call TRBJ1-2; D perhaps matches TRBD1 (5 bases). This CDR3 is CAWSSQGGRNGYTF. The DNA for the CDR3 is TGTGCCTGGAGTAGCCAGGGCGGTCGAAATGGCTACACCTTC.